This TCR beta chain was sequenced during a study of shared T cell receptors in the human thymus. Trimming at V came to 3 bases and at J to 9 bases, leaving 17 bases not matched to a gene. Germline loops: CDR1 SGHTA, CDR2 FQGNSA. The CDR3 covers 16 residues. Sequenced by immunoSEQ multiplex PCR; TCRdb stores in-frame clones only, minus some. Among about 380,000 clones listed, approximately 95% were seen once. The source material was thymocytes. This sequence joins TRBV7-2 and TRBJ2-7; TRBD2 matches at 7 bases. The TCR was taken from a human donor. CDR3 in DNA: TGTGCCAGCAGCTTGTCCCGGGACTACCAGACTACGAGGCAGTACTTC. Protein: CASSLSRDYQTTRQYF.